The count of the clone carrying this TCR beta chain is one. This sample is drawn from a study of blood T cell repertoires in COVID-19. Whole-study context: Samples representing acute and convalescent COVID-19 were sourced from the United States, Italy and Spain. PBMCs, B-cell-depleted T cells, or T cells were the source of the cDNA or gDNA that made up the material.

Original analysis: Using reference gene primer amplification, nucleated cell counts were estimated. The protocol was immunoSEQ multiplex PCR, while the TCRdb copy is restricted to in-frame clones and leaves out a portion. V, J and clone size reflect that table, while D and trimming were determined from the DNA. The data contain 120,000 or so clones, about 80% of them singletons. This TCR came from a woman aged 45 to 65 with acute or convalescent COVID-19. The material sequenced was peripheral blood.

CDR3 amino acids: CASRLATNTGELFF. CDR3 nucleotides: TGTGCCAGTAGGCTAGCGACGAACACCGGGGAGCTGTTTTTT. V gene TRBV19 combines with J gene TRBJ2-2; possible D gene TRBD2, 6 bases. The CDR3 consists of 14 residues. From germline, CDR1 is LNHDA and CDR2 SQIVND (reference sequence). The V end lost 6 bases, the J end lost 0 bases, and 8 bases lay between the germline ends.